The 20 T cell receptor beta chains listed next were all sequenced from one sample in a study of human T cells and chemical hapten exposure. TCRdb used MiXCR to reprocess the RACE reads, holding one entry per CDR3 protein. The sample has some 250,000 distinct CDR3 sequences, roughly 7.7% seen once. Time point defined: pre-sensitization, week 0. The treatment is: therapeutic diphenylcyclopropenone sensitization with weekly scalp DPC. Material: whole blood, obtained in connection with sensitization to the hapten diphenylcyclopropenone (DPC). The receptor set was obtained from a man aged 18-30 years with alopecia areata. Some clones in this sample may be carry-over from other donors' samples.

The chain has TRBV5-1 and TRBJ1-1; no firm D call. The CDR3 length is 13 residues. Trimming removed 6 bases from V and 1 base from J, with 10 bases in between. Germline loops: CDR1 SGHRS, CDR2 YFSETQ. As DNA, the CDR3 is TGCGCCAGCATCGGCTCCTCGAACACTGAAGCTTTCTTT. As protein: CASIGSSNTEAFF.

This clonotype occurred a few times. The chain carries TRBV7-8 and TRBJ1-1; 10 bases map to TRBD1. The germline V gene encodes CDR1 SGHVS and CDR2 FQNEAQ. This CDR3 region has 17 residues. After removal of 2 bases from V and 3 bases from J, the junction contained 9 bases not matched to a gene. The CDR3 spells CASSLLTGGGRYTEAFF. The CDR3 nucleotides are TGTGCCAGCAGCTTATTGACAGGGGGCGGACGTTACACTGAAGCTTTCTTT.

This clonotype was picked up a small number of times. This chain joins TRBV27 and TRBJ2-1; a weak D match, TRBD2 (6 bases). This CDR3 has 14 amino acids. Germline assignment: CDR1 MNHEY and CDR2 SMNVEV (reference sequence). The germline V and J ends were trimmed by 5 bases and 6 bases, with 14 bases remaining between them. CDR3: CASSPGLTLNEQFF. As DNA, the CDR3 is TGTGCCAGCAGTCCCGGACTAACTCTCAATGAGCAGTTCTTC.

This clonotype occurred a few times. CDR3 in amino acids: CASSLDRAANSPLHF. Written as DNA, the CDR3 is TGTGCCAGCAGCTTAGATCGGGCAGCCAATTCACCCCTCCACTTT. This chain joins TRBV11-2 and TRBJ1-6; no clear D. The CDR3 is 15 amino acids. Trimming removed 0 bases at V and 7 bases at J, with 10 bases between. Germline CDR1 SGHAT, CDR2 FQNNGV. Based on the CDR3 plus reference TRBV11-2 and TRBJ1-6, the full variable domain is EAGVAQSPRYKIIEKRQSVAFWCNPISGHATLYWYQQILGQGPKLLIQFQNNGVVDDSQLPKDRFSAERLKGVDSTLKIQPAKLEDSAVYLCASSLDRAANSPLHFGNGTRLTVT.

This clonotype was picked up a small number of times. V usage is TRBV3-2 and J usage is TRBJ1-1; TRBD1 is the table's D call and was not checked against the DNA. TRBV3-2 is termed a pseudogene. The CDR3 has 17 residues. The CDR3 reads CASSQDLRLGVPTEAFF. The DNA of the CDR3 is TGTGCCAGCAGCCAAGATCTAAGGTTAGGGGTTCCCACTGAAGCTTTCTTT.

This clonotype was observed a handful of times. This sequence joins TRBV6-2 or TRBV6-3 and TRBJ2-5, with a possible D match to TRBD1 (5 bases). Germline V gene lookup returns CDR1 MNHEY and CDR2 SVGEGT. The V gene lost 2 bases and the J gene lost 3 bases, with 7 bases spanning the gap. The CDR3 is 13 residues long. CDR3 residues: CASSYDSEETQYF. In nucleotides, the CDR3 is TGTGCCAGCAGTTACGACAGCGAAGAGACCCAGTACTTC.

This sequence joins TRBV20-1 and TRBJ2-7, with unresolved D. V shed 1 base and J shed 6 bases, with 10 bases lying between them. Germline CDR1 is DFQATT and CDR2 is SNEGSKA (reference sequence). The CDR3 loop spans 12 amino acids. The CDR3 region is CSARVPPGEQYF. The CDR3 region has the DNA TGCAGTGCTAGAGTACCCCCCGGCGAGCAGTACTTC.

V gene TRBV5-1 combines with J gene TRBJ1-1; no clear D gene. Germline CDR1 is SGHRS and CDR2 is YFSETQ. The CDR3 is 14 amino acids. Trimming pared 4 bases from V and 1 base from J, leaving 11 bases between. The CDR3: CASSPTDTNTEAFF. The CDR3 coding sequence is TGCGCCAGCAGCCCAACAGACACGAACACTGAAGCTTTCTTT.

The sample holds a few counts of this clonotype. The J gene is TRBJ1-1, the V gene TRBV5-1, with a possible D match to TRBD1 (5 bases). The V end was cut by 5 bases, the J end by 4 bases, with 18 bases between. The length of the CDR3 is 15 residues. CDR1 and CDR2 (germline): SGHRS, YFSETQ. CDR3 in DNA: TGCGCCAGCAGGCGGGGCCAGGGATGGGGCACTGAAGCTTTCTTT. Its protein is CASRRGQGWGTEAFF. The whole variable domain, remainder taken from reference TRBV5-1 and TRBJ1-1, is KAGVTQTPRYLIKTRGQQVTLSCSPISGHRSVSWYQQTPGQGLQFLFEYFSETQRNKGNFPGRFSGRQFSNSRSEMNVSTLELGDSALYLCASRRGQGWGTEAFFGQGTRLTVV.

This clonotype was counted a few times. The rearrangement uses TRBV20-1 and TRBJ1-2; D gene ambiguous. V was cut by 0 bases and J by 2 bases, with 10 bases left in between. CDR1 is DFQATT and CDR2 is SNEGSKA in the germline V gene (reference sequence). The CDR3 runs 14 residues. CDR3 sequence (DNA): TGCAGTGCTAGAGATCTCAACACCAACTATGGCTACACCTTC. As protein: CSARDLNTNYGYTF.

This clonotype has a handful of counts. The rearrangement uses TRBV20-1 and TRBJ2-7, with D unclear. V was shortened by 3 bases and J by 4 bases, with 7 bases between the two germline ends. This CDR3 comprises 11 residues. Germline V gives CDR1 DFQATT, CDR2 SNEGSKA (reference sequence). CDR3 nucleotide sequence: TGCAGTGCTAGTGTCGGGTACGAGCAGTACTTC. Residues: CSASVGYEQYF.

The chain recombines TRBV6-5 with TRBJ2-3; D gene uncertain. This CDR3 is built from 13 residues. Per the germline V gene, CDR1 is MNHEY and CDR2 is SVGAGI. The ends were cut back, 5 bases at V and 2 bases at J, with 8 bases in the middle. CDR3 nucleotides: TGTGCCAGCAGTCCGCGCCCCACAGATACGCAGTATTTT. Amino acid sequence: CASSPRPTDTQYF.

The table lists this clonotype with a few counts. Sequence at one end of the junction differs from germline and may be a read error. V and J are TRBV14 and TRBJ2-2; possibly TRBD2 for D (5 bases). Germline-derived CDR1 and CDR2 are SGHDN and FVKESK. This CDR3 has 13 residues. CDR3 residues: CASNQQRTGELFF. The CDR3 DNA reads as TGTGCCAGCAACCAACAGCGGACCGGGGAGCTGTTTTTT.

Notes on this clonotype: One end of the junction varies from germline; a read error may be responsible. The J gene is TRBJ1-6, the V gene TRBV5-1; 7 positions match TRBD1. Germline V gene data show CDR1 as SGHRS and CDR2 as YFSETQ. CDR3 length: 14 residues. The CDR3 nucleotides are TGCGTCAGCAGCGCGGGACAGCCCAATTCACCCCTCCACTTT. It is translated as CVSSAGQPNSPLHF. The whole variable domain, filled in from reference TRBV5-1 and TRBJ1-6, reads KAGVTQTPRYLIKTRGQQVTLSCSPISGHRSVSWYQQTPGQGLQFLFEYFSETQRNKGNFPGRFSGRQFSNSRSEMNVSTLELGDSALYLCVSSAGQPNSPLHFGNGTRLTVT.

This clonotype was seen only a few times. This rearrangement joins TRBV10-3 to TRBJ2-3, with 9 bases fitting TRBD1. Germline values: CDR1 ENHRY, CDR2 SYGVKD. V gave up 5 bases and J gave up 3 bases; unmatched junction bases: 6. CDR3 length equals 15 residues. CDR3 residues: CAISPGTGITDTQYF. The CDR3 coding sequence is TGTGCCATCAGTCCCGGGACAGGGATAACAGATACGCAGTATTTT.

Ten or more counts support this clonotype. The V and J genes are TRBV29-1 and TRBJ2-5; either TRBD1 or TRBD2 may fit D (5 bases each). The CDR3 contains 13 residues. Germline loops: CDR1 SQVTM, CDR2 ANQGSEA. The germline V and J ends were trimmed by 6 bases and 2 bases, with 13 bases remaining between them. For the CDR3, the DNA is TGCAGCGTCCGGGACCAAGTTCAAGAGACCCAGTACTTC. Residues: CSVRDQVQETQYF.

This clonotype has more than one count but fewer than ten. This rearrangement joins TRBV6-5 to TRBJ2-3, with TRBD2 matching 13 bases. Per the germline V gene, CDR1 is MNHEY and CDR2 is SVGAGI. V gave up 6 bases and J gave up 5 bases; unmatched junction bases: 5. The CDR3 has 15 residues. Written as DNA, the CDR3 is TGTGCCAGCAGACTAGCGGGGGGGCAGATAGATACGCAGTATTTT. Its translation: CASRLAGGQIDTQYF.

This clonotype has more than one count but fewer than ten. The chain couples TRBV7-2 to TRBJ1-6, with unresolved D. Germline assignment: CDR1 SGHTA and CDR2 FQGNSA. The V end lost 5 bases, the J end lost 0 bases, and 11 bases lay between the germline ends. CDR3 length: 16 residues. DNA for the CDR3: TGTGCCAGCAGCAAAGAAGTGAGCTCCTATAATTCACCCCTCCACTTT. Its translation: CASSKEVSSYNSPLHF. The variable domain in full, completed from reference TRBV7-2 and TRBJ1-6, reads GAGVSQSPSNKVTEKGKDVELRCDPISGHTALYWYRQSLGQGLEFLIYFQGNSAPDKSGLPSDRFSAERTGGSVSTLTIQRTQQEDSAVYLCASSKEVSSYNSPLHFGNGTRLTVT.

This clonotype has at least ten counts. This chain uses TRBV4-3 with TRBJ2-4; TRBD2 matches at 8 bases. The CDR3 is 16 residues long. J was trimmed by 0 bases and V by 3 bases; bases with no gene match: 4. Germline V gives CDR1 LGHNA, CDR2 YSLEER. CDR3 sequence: CASSHGGALAKNIQYF. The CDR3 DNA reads TGCGCCAGCAGCCACGGGGGGGCTCTAGCCAAAAACATTCAGTACTTC.

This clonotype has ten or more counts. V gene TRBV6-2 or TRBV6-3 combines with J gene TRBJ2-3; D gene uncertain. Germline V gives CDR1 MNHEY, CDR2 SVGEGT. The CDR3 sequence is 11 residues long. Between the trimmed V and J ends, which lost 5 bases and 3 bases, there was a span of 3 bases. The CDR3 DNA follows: TGTGCCAGCAGTCATACAGATACGCAGTATTTT. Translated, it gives CASSHTDTQYF.